These T cell receptor beta chains were read from a single sample in a study of identical twins. MiXCR, applied by TCRdb to the 5' RACE reads, yields one record per CDR3 protein. In the table there are fewer than 650,000 distinct CDR3 sequences, less than 9% of which are singletons. These same records also appear under a second study, on yellow fever vaccine responses in identical twins.

Source material: PBMCs. These receptors all stem from a woman aged 18-30 years in good health. Each CDR3 is given with its conserved first and last residue. D genes are given only for firm matches. The size field is filled for only some rows; it gives once, few, many or a size class.

TRBV28	many	.	TRBJ1-6	TGTGCCAGCAGTCGAAACCATTTTTTTACAGGGAGGAATAATTCACCCCTCCACTTT	CASSRNHFFTGRNNSPLHF
TRBV5-4	many	.	TRBJ2-5	TGTGCCAGCAGCTTGGATGGGACGGCTCCGGGGGAGACCCAGTACTTC	CASSLDGTAPGETQYF
TRBV4-2	many	.	TRBJ2-3	TGTGCCAGCAGCCAAGTCCACGGCGGTAGCGGTATCACAGATACGCAGTATTTT	CASSQVHGGSGITDTQYF
TRBV4-1	.	.	TRBJ1-1	TGCGCCAGCAGCAAAGAGGACATTTTTGAAGCTTTCTTT	CASSKEDIFEAFF
TRBV7-2	many	.	TRBJ2-1	TGTGCCAGCAGCTTATCTGGTACAACCTCCTACAATGAGCAGTTCTTC	CASSLSGTTSYNEQFF
TRBV24-1	few	.	TRBJ2-1	TGTGCCACCAGTGATGACAGGCTCGCTGAGCAGTTCTTC	CATSDDRLAEQFF
TRBV18	many	.	TRBJ2-3	TGTGCCAGCTCACGGGACATAGCAGATACGCAGTATTTT	CASSRDIADTQYF
TRBV7-9	few	.	TRBJ2-3	TGTGCCAGCAGGGGGTCGGTCCCAGATACGCAGTATTTT	CASRGSVPDTQYF
TRBV4-1	.	.	TRBJ2-7	TGCGCCAGCAGCCAAGAAGCCCGTAGGGCGGGCCCTTACGAGCAGTACTTC	CASSQEARRAGPYEQYF
TRBV29-1	.	TRBD1	TRBJ2-5	TGCAGCGCCCGTACGGACAGGGGGCCTGGGGTGTCGGTTTCGGAGACCCAGTACTTC	CSARTDRGPGVSVSETQYF
TRBV4-1	few	TRBD2	TRBJ2-1	TGCGCCAGCAGCCAAGATCTTAGGTTAGCGGGGGGGCCGAGGTCCCATGAGCAGTTCTTC	CASSQDLRLAGGPRSHEQFF
TRBV12-3/TRBV12-4	many	.	TRBJ2-4	TGTGCCAGCAGTTCACGGGTAGCCCTAGCCAAAAACATTCAGTACTTC	CASSSRVALAKNIQYF
TRBV3-1	many	.	TRBJ2-1	TGTGCCAGCAGCCAAGACCTAGCCTCGTCCAATGAGCAGTTCTTC	CASSQDLASSNEQFF
TRBV3-1	few	TRBD1	TRBJ1-1	TGTGCCAGCAAAGGACAGGGTCAAATGAACACTGAAGCTTTCTTT	CASKGQGQMNTEAFF
TRBV5-1	many	.	TRBJ2-2	TGCGCCAGCAGCCTTCGCGACACTAACACCGGGGAGCTGTTTTTT	CASSLRDTNTGELFF
TRBV20-1	many	TRBD2	TRBJ2-5	TGCAGTGCTAGAAGGCTAGCGGGAGCCTGGGAGACCCAGTACTTC	CSARRLAGAWETQYF
TRBV28	.	.	TRBJ2-1	TGTGCCAGCACCGACCTACAGGGCGTTCATGAGCAGTTCTTC	CASTDLQGVHEQFF
TRBV10-1	.	TRBD2	TRBJ2-3	TGCGCCAGCACCTGGACTAGCGGGGGGCCAGGTGATACGCAGTATTTT	CASTWTSGGPGDTQYF
TRBV20-1	few	.	TRBJ2-7	TGCAGTGCTCTGATCCGAGGACCTTCCTACGAGCAGTACTTC	CSALIRGPSYEQYF
TRBV29-1	few	TRBD1	TRBJ2-5	TGCAGCGTAGCCTCCGGGACAGGGGGGCAAGAGACCCAGTACTTC	CSVASGTGGQETQYF
TRBV19	few	.	TRBJ1-5	TGTGCCAGTAGTGCCTACAGGAGGGATAGCAATCAGCCCCAGCATTTT	CASSAYRRDSNQPQHF
TRBV20-1	few	TRBD2	TRBJ2-7	TGCAGTGCTAGCGGTCGGACTAGCGGGCTTACCTACGAGCAGTACTTC	CSASGRTSGLTYEQYF
TRBV28	.	TRBD1	TRBJ1-6	TGTGCCAGCAGTACCGGGACAGGGAGTTCACCCCTCCACTTT	CASSTGTGSSPLHF
TRBV3-1	few	.	TRBJ2-5	TGTGCCAGCAGCCAAGAGGAAGGGCGCAGGGTGGAGACCCAGTACTTC	CASSQEEGRRVETQYF
TRBV4-1	many	.	TRBJ1-4	TGCGCCAGCCGATCTAATGAAAAACTGTTTTTT	CASRSNEKLFF
TRBV7-9	few	.	TRBJ2-5	TGTGCCAGCAGCCCCGGACAGAAAGGACAAGAGACCCAGTACTTC	CASSPGQKGQETQYF
TRBV11-3	few	.	TRBJ1-2	TGTGCCAGCAGACCGGGGGCTGGCTACACCTTC	CASRPGAGYTF
TRBV19	many	TRBD2	TRBJ2-1	TGTGCCAGTAGTATTGGGACTAGCTCCTACAATGAGCAGTTCTTC	CASSIGTSSYNEQFF
TRBV12-3/TRBV12-4	few	.	TRBJ1-1	TGTGCCAGCAGTTTAGGGGCAGCTATATACACTGAAGCTTTCTTT	CASSLGAAIYTEAFF
TRBV4-1	.	.	TRBJ2-1	TGCGCCAGCAGCCAAGATCTACTAGCCCCTTTCGATGAGCAGTTCTTC	CASSQDLLAPFDEQFF
TRBV7-9	.	.	TRBJ2-2	TGTGCCGGCAGGTGGGCGGACATAACCGGGGAGCTGTTTTTT	CAGRWADITGELFF
TRBV5-1	.	.	TRBJ2-7	TGCGCCAGCAGCTGGCAAGGGACGTTGGCCTACGAGCAGTACTTC	CASSWQGTLAYEQYF
TRBV29-1	many	.	TRBJ2-2	TGCAGCGCTCCGGCCGGGGGTACGGACACCGGGGAGCTGTTTTTT	CSAPAGGTDTGELFF
TRBV29-1	many	.	TRBJ2-1	TGCAGCGTTGGAATGCCGACCAATGAGCAGTTCTTC	CSVGMPTNEQFF
TRBV5-6	.	.	TRBJ2-3	TGTGCCAGCAGCTCCCGCTTTTTAGCTGCAGATACGCAGTATTTT	CASSSRFLAADTQYF
TRBV20-1	few	.	TRBJ2-1	TGCAGTGGTCAGCGGAACAATGAGCAGTTCTTC	CSGQRNNEQFF
TRBV29-1	.	.	TRBJ1-2	TGCAGCGTTGATCGGGGATACTATGGCTACACCTTC	CSVDRGYYGYTF
TRBV3-1	many	.	TRBJ2-1	TGTGCCAGCAGCCAAAATTTAGTAGAGCAGTTCTTC	CASSQNLVEQFF
TRBV5-1	many	.	TRBJ2-3	TGCGCCAGCAGCTACAGGGAGGCAGATACGCAGTATTTT	CASSYREADTQYF
TRBV6-1	many	.	TRBJ1-5	TGTGCCAGCAGTCCCGCGGGATTGGAGGGTGGCAATCAGCCCCAGCATTTT	CASSPAGLEGGNQPQHF
TRBV6-5	few	.	TRBJ2-3	TGTGCCAGCAGTTACGTACAGAACTCAGATACGCAGTATTTT	CASSYVQNSDTQYF
TRBV9	.	.	TRBJ2-5	TGTGCCAGCAGCGTTGGTACGGGACGAACGGCACGGGAGACCCAGTACTTC	CASSVGTGRTARETQYF
TRBV6-2/TRBV6-3	few	.	TRBJ2-7	TGTGCCAGCAGTTACCCGGCCAGGGGAGGAAACGAGCAGTACTTC	CASSYPARGGNEQYF
TRBV10-3	many	TRBD1	TRBJ2-7	TGTGCCATCAGTGAGTGGGACAGGGAATACGAGCAGTACTTC	CAISEWDREYEQYF
TRBV4-1	.	.	TRBJ2-2	TGCGCCAGCAGCCAGCCCATAGGGGGTGGAACCGGGGAGCTGTTTTTT	CASSQPIGGGTGELFF
TRBV4-1	many	.	TRBJ1-2	TGCGCCAGCAGCCAAGACTGGGGTACTGGCTACACCTTC	CASSQDWGTGYTF
TRBV4-1	few	TRBD2	TRBJ2-7	TGCGCCAGCAGTGCGGGAGTCGGTTTCTACGAGCAGTACTTC	CASSAGVGFYEQYF
TRBV25-1	many	.	TRBJ2-2	TGTGCCAGCAGTGAACCCTGGCGAGGGGGGGAGGCCGGGGAGCTGTTTTTT	CASSEPWRGGEAGELFF
TRBV5-6	few	.	TRBJ1-2	TGTGCCAGCCGCCCAATCGGTCGGGAGGCCTATGGCTACACCTTC	CASRPIGREAYGYTF
TRBV3-1	many	.	TRBJ1-5	TGTGCCAGCAGCCAGGAGGGAACCTACAATCAGCCCCAGCATTTT	CASSQEGTYNQPQHF
TRBV5-1	few	.	TRBJ2-7	TGCGCCAGCAGCCGAGGGACTGGCGAGGGGGCCGGCGAGCAGTACTTC	CASSRGTGEGAGEQYF
TRBV3-1	few	.	TRBJ2-7	TGTGCCAGCAGCCAAGGGGCCAGGGTTCAGTACTTC	CASSQGARVQYF